The rows below give T cell receptor beta chains drawn from one sample of a study of OX40 agonist ivuxolimab in advanced cancers. Assay used: immunoSEQ multiplex PCR; TCRdb lists only in-frame clones, some missing. The sample contains fewer than 90,000 clones, roughly 93% of which appear only once. The source was CD4+ or CD8+ T cells sorted from blood, collected in a trial of the OX40 agonist ivuxolimab. The source is an adult with an advanced solid tumor such as melanoma, head and neck, liver or kidney cancer. Each CDR3 is given with its conserved first and last residue. The D gene is left open where the match is weak. The size entry is marked missing in some rows and otherwise reads once, few, many or a size class.

J gene	D gene	V gene	clone size	CDR3 DNA	CDR3 protein
TRBJ2-2	-	TRBV11-2	-	TGTGCCAGCACCCCCCCCCAGAGGTTAGCGGCTAAAAACACCGGGGAGCTGTTTTTT	CASTPPQRLAAKNTGELFF
TRBJ1-1	-	TRBV30	-	TGTGCCTGGAGTGTAGTCCCAGGCGCTTTCTTT	CAWSVVPGAFF
TRBJ2-5	-	TRBV15	-	TGTGCCACCAGCAGAGATGAAGGGGAGACCCAGTACTTC	CATSRDEGETQYF
TRBJ1-1	-	TRBV6-1	-	TGTGCCAGCAGTGGGTGGCAGGACCTGAACACTGAAGCTTTCTTT	CASSGWQDLNTEAFF
TRBJ1-5	-	TRBV7-8	-	TGTGCCAGCAGCTCCTCCATCGCGGATCAGCCCCAGCATTTT	CASSSSIADQPQHF
TRBJ1-4	-	TRBV9	-	TGTGCCAGCAGCAAGCCGCGTGAAAAACTGTTTTTT	CASSKPREKLFF
TRBJ2-3	TRBD2	TRBV11-3	-	TGTGCCAGCAGCCTAGGAGGGCTAGCGGGAGAAGTTAGTGCAGATACGCAGTATTTT	CASSLGGLAGEVSADTQYF
TRBJ1-5	TRBD1	TRBV6-1	-	TGTGCCAGCGGGGACAGTCTTTATCAGCCCCAGCATTTT	CASGDSLYQPQHF
TRBJ2-1	TRBD1	TRBV5-1	-	TGCGCCAGCGGCCCAGACAGGGGGCTCGGCAATGAGCAGTTCTTC	CASGPDRGLGNEQFF
TRBJ2-5	-	TRBV7-6	once	TGTGCCAGCAGCCCCCACAAAGAGACCCAGTACTTC	CASSPHKETQYF
TRBJ1-5	-	TRBV19	-	TGTGCCAGTAGCAACTCCGGGTCCCGGTACCAGCCCCAGCATTTT	CASSNSGSRYQPQHF
TRBJ1-1	-	TRBV10-3	-	TGTGCCATCGGTGGCTTCAGCACTGAAGCTTTCTTT	CAIGGFSTEAFF
TRBJ2-7	-	TRBV5-3	-	TGTGCCAGCAGCAAACCGGGCTCCTACGAGCAGTACTTC	CASSKPGSYEQYF
TRBJ2-5	-	TRBV6-6	-	TGTGCCAGCAGCCGGACGACTGTTCAAGAGACCCAGTACTTC	CASSRTTVQETQYF
TRBJ1-4	-	TRBV6-1	-	TGTGCCACCGACTCGAGGAAACTGTTTTTT	CATDSRKLFF
TRBJ1-1	-	TRBV29-1	few	TGCAGCGTAGGGCTGATGAACACTGAAGCTTTCTTT	CSVGLMNTEAFF
TRBJ2-5	-	TRBV7-9	-	TGTGCCAGCAGCCCCTCGATAACGCTTACCCAGTACTTC	CASSPSITLTQYF
TRBJ2-5	-	TRBV5-6	-	TGTGCCAGCAGCTCGCCCCTTGGACGGCAAGAGACCCAGTACTTC	CASSSPLGRQETQYF
TRBJ1-2	-	TRBV10-1	-	TGCGCCAGCAGTGACAACTCCTATGGCTACACCTTC	CASSDNSYGYTF
TRBJ2-1	-	TRBV5-1	-	TGCGCCAGCAGCTCAGACAGGAGCTCCTACAATGAGCAGTTCTTC	CASSSDRSSYNEQFF